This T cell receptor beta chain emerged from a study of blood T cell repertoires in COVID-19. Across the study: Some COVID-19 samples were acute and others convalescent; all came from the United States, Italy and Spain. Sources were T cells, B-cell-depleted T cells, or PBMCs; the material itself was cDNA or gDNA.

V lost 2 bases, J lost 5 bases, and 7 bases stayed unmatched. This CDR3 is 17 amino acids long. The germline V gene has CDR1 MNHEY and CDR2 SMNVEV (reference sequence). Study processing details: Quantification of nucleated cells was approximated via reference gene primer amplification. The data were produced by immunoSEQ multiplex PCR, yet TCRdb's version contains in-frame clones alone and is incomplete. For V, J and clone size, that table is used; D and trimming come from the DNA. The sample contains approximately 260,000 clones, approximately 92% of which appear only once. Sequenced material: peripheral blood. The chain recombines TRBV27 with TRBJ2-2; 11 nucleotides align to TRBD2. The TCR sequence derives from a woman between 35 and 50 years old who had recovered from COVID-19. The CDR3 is CASSLILLAGETGELFF. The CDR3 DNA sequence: TGTGCCAGCAGTTTAATCCTACTAGCGGGAGAAACCGGGGAGCTGTTTTTT.